A selection of T cell receptor beta chains follows, all from one sample in a study of T cell responses to AZD1222 COVID-19 vaccine. The data were produced by immunoSEQ multiplex PCR, yet TCRdb's version contains in-frame clones alone and is incomplete. The data show about 84,000 clones, 87% seen once. The source was peripheral blood, collected 28 days after the second AZD1222 dose. The source of these receptors is an adult who received the AZD1222 COVID-19 vaccine. CDR3s include the opening cysteine and the closing phenylalanine or tryptophan. Fields, in order: D gene, CDR3 length, clone size, V gene, J gene, CDR3 protein, CDR3 DNA. D genes are given only for firm matches. Where a row states a size, it is once, few, many or the class of an expanded clone; other rows omit it.

.,14,.,TRBV10-3,TRBJ2-1,CAISESGDYNEQFF,TGTGCCATCAGTGAGTCCGGTGACTACAATGAGCAGTTCTTC
.,15,.,TRBV5-1,TRBJ2-7,CASSLGQGRGSEQYF,TGCGCCAGCAGCTTGGGACAGGGGAGGGGAAGCGAGCAGTACTTC
TRBD2,18,.,TRBV7-2,TRBJ2-7,CASSPPRSSGENSYEQYF,TGTGCCAGCAGCCCCCCTAGGTCTAGCGGGGAAAACTCCTACGAGCAGTACTTC
.,13,.,TRBV6-5,TRBJ1-5,CASSYSSNQPQHF,TGTGCCAGCAGTTACAGCAGCAATCAGCCCCAGCATTTT
TRBD1,14,.,TRBV7-3,TRBJ1-1,CASSVRGERTEAFF,TGTGCCAGCAGCGTCAGGGGGGAGAGGACTGAAGCTTTCTTT
TRBD2,16,.,TRBV11-2,TRBJ2-1,CASSLQRGPSYNEQFF,TGTGCCAGCAGCCTACAGCGGGGACCCTCCTACAATGAGCAGTTCTTC
TRBD2,18,.,TRBV19,TRBJ2-1,CASSMNPDRLAGYNEQFF,TGTGCCAGTAGTATGAACCCCGACCGACTAGCGGGGTATAATGAGCAGTTCTTC
.,14,.,TRBV14,TRBJ1-2,CASSQEGAGYGYTF,TGTGCCAGCAGCCAAGAGGGGGCGGGATATGGCTACACCTTC
TRBD1,14,.,TRBV27,TRBJ1-2,CASSPRQGIYGYTF,TGTGCCAGCAGTCCAAGACAGGGAATCTATGGCTACACCTTC
.,13,once,TRBV6-5,TRBJ1-1,CASSYGRGTEAFF,TGTGCCAGCAGTTACGGCAGGGGCACTGAAGCTTTCTTT
.,12,.,TRBV10-1,TRBJ2-7,CASRTSLREQYF,TGCGCCAGCAGGACCTCCCTCCGGGAGCAGTACTTC
TRBD2,13,.,TRBV18,TRBJ2-1,CASSPGLYNEQFF,TGTGCCAGCTCACCGGGACTATACAATGAGCAGTTCTTC
.,15,.,TRBV11-2,TRBJ1-4,CASSLGGFPNEKLFF,TGTGCCAGCAGCTTAGGCGGTTTTCCTAATGAAAAACTGTTTTTT
.,16,few,TRBV5-4,TRBJ1-6,CASSPPRGNINSPLHF,TGTGCCAGCAGCCCTCCCCGGGGGAACATTAATTCACCCCTCCACTTT
TRBD2,15,.,TRBV9,TRBJ2-1,CASSVVGGGLNEQFF,TGTGCCAGCAGCGTAGTTGGCGGGGGGCTCAATGAGCAGTTCTTC
TRBD1,15,.,TRBV2,TRBJ2-2,CASSNGQVAPGELFF,TGTGCCAGCAGTAACGGACAGGTAGCTCCCGGGGAGCTGTTTTTT
TRBD2,15,.,TRBV2,TRBJ2-7,CASSEAGLRKSEQYF,TGTGCCAGCAGTGAAGCGGGACTAAGGAAGTCCGAGCAGTACTTC
.,15,.,TRBV27,TRBJ1-3,CASSWRATRGNTIYF,TGTGCCAGCAGTTGGAGGGCCACAAGGGGAAACACCATATATTTT
.,15,.,TRBV6-2/TRBV6-3,TRBJ1-4,CASSRPGAPNEKLFF,TGTGCCAGCAGCAGACCGGGGGCGCCCAATGAAAAACTGTTTTTT
TRBD1,18,.,TRBV10-3,TRBJ1-4,CAISEAIDLTGGNEKLFF,TGTGCCATCAGTGAGGCTATAGACCTGACAGGGGGAAATGAAAAACTGTTTTTT
.,14,.,TRBV10-3,TRBJ1-4,CAISGGNTNEKLFF,TGTGCCATCAGTGGCGGGAACACTAATGAAAAACTGTTTTTT
.,15,.,TRBV5-4,TRBJ1-4,CASSPSWGGGEKLFF,TGTGCCAGCTCTCCTTCTTGGGGGGGCGGTGAAAAACTGTTTTTT
TRBD1,12,.,TRBV10-1,TRBJ1-2,CASQEGALGYTF,TGCGCCAGTCAGGAGGGGGCATTAGGCTACACCTTC
.,17,.,TRBV27,TRBJ1-1,CASSLHRAVEVNTEAFF,TGTGCCAGCAGTTTACACCGGGCCGTTGAGGTGAACACTGAAGCTTTCTTT
TRBD1,13,.,TRBV12-3/TRBV12-4,TRBJ1-2,CASSDRGPHGYTF,TGTGCCAGCAGTGACAGGGGGCCCCATGGCTACACCTTC
.,14,.,TRBV10-3,TRBJ1-1,CAIKAGLMNTEAFF,TGTGCCATCAAGGCAGGCCTAATGAACACTGAAGCTTTCTTT